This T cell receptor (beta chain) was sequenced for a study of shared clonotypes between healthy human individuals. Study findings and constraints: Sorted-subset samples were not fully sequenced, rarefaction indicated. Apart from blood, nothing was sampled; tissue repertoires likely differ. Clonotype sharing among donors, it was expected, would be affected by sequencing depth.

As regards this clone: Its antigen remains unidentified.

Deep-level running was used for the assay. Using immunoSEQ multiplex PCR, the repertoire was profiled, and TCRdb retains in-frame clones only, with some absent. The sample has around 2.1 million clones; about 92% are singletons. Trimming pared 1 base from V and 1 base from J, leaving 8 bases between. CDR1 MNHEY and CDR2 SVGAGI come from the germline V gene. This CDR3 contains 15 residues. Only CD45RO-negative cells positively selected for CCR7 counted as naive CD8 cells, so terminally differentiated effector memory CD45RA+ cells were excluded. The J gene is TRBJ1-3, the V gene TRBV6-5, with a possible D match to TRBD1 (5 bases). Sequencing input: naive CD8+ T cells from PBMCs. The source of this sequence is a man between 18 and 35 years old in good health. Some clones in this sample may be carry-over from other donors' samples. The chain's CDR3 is CASSYWGDSGNTIYF. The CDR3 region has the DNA TGTGCCAGCAGTTACTGGGGGGATTCTGGAAACACCATATATTTT.